The 14 T cell receptor beta chains below all came from one sample that was sequenced in a study of Tregs in tolerant kidney transplant recipients. Mixed chimerism was transient after nonmyeloablative marrow transplants from related graft donors. Profiling relied on immunoSEQ multiplex PCR, and the TCRdb table lists in-frame clones only, not all of them. The sample lists roughly 70,000 clones; approximately 89% were seen once. The sample was CD4+ T cells from blood (PBMCs), taken 6 months after the transplant. The receptors were gathered from a human patient who received a combined kidney and bone marrow transplant. Among the T cells, some may be from the graft donor.

The chain employs TRBV4-3 and TRBJ2-4; 7 nucleotides align to TRBD1. This CDR3 has 14 residues. The V segment lost 0 bases and the J segment 9 bases; nucleotides outside the gene matches: 5. Germline values: CDR1 LGHNA, CDR2 YSLEER. CDR3 DNA: TGCGCCAGCAGCCAAGATGACAGGGTGGCCATTCAGTACTTC. This translates into CASSQDDRVAIQYF.

This chain links TRBV7-3 with TRBJ1-1; the D gene is possibly TRBD1 (6 bases). The CDR3 consists of 15 residues. Trimming stripped 3 bases from V and 1 base from J, with 12 bases between. CDR1 and CDR2 from the germline V gene are SGHTA and FQGTGA. CDR3 protein: CASSFKGVTNTEAFF. CDR3 nucleotides: TGTGCCAGCAGCTTTAAGGGGGTTACGAACACTGAAGCTTTCTTT.

V and J are TRBV7-2 and TRBJ1-2; D possibly corresponds to TRBD1 (6 bases). CDR1 is SGHTA and CDR2 is FQGNSA in the germline V gene. Trimming cost V 4 bases and J 5 bases, with 11 bases left between them. CDR3 size: 13 residues. The CDR3 nucleotides are TGTGCCAGCAGCTCAGACAGGACTTATGGCTACACCTTC. Amino acids: CASSSDRTYGYTF.

This clone was counted between two and nine times. The chain combines TRBV5-7 with TRBJ2-7, with 9 positions matching TRBD1. TRBV5-7 is marked as an open reading frame, function uncertain. The V and J ends lost 4 bases and 5 bases, in that order; junction bases with no gene match: 10. This CDR3 is 15 amino acids long. The CDR3 bases are TGTGCCAGCAGCCCCTCGACAGGGGGAGAGGACGAGCAGTACTTC. As protein: CASSPSTGGEDEQYF.

V and J are TRBV19 and TRBJ1-5, with 7 bases aligning to TRBD1. The CDR3 is 17 residues long. The germline V gene encodes CDR1 LNHDA and CDR2 SQIVND (reference sequence). V lost 2 bases to trimming and J lost 2 bases; unmatched junction nucleotides: 9. The chain's CDR3 is CASSIQSAGGRNQPQHF. In DNA, the CDR3 is TGTGCCAGTAGTATACAATCGGCAGGGGGTCGCAATCAGCCCCAGCATTTT.

The CDR3 is CASSGDKKGNEQYF. CDR3 coding DNA: TGTGCCAGCAGTGGGGACAAAAAGGGAAACGAGCAGTACTTC. This sequence joins TRBV25-1 and TRBJ2-7, with D perhaps matching TRBD1 (6 bases). This CDR3 has 14 residues. The V end was cut by 4 bases, the J end by 5 bases, with 15 bases between. Germline V CDR1 and CDR2: MGHDK, SYGVNS.

The V and J genes are TRBV10-1 and TRBJ2-3; 10 positions agree with TRBD2. V shed 1 base, J shed 1 base, and the junction held 5 bases outside the gene matches. Germline CDR1 and CDR2: WNHNN and SYGVQD (reference sequence). This CDR3 contains 17 residues. This CDR3 is CASSEFRTSGRTDTQYF. In nucleotides, the CDR3 is TGCGCCAGCAGTGAGTTTCGGACTAGCGGCCGCACAGATACGCAGTATTTT.

The rearrangement uses TRBV6-5 and TRBJ2-2, with D possibly being TRBD2 (6 bases). This CDR3 comprises 12 residues. Trimming shortened V by 9 bases and J by 9 bases, and 14 bases separated the two germline ends. CDR1 MNHEY and CDR2 SVGAGI come from the germline V gene. The CDR3 bases are TGTGCCAGTTCACGGGGCGGGAGGGAGCTGTTTTTT. Translation gives CASSRGGRELFF.

This clone has just one count. The chain links TRBV11-3 to TRBJ2-7; 9 bases align to TRBD2. The CDR3 spans 14 residues. With V trimmed by 7 bases and J by 1 base, 5 bases remained unmatched. The germline CDR1 and CDR2 sequences are SGHNT and YENEEA. The DNA of the CDR3 is TGTGCCAGCACCGCGGGAGGGTGGTCCTACGAGCAGTACTTC. Protein product: CASTAGGWSYEQYF.

The rearrangement joins TRBV10-3 to TRBJ1-2; 8 positions match TRBD1. The CDR3 loop spans 16 amino acids. Trimming at V came to 8 bases and at J to 4 bases, leaving 15 bases not matched to a gene. The germline CDR1 and CDR2 sequences are ENHRY and SYGVKD. In DNA form, the CDR3 reads TGTGCCATCGAGGGGAACAGGGGGGCAGTGGGCTATGGCTACACCTTC. It is translated as CAIEGNRGAVGYGYTF.

The chain couples TRBV9 to TRBJ1-2; possible D gene TRBD1, 5 bases. There are 16 residues in the CDR3. V gave up 0 bases and J gave up 0 bases, with 12 bases separating them. The germline CDR1 and CDR2 sequences are SGDLS and YYNGEE. The CDR3 nucleotides are TGTGCCAGCAGCGTAGCCTGGGGGGGGTCTAACTATGGCTACACCTTC. Translation gives CASSVAWGGSNYGYTF.

This chain uses TRBV4-1 with TRBJ2-1, with a possible D match to TRBD2 (5 bases). Trimming pared 3 bases from V and 9 bases from J, leaving 21 bases between. The germline V gene has CDR1 MGHRA and CDR2 YSYEKL. This CDR3 is built from 16 residues. CDR3 DNA sequence: TGCGCCAGCAGCCAGATTCCTAGCCAAGTGGCGATTGAGCAGTTCTTC. Amino acids: CASSQIPSQVAIEQFF.

By frequency in the sample, this clone is medium-sized. This rearrangement joins TRBV5-6 to TRBJ2-3; 7 bases match TRBD2. The V gene end was trimmed by 6 bases and the J gene end by 3 bases; junction bases not matched to a gene: 7. Per germline, CDR1 SGHDT and CDR2 YYEEEE. The CDR3 has 14 amino acids. This chain's CDR3 is CASTRRGGTDTQYF. CDR3 nucleotides: TGTGCCAGCACACGGAGGGGAGGGACAGATACGCAGTATTTT.

The V call is TRBV9, the J call TRBJ1-6, with a possible D match to TRBD1 (5 bases). Trimming pared 0 bases from V and 9 bases from J, leaving 10 bases between. Germline CDR1 SGDLS, CDR2 YYNGEE. This CDR3 is built from 14 residues. CDR3: CASSVGGASSPLHF. The CDR3 DNA reads TGTGCCAGCAGCGTAGGTGGGGCAAGTTCACCCCTCCACTTT.